One sample yielded the 10 T cell receptor beta chains listed below, sequenced in a study of T cells in women clearing cervical HPV infection. TCRdb keeps only in-frame clones here, not all; method: immunoSEQ multiplex PCR. The sample totals 30,000 to 50,000 clones; its top ten clones hold about 5%. Source material: blood buffy coat. These TCRs come from a woman aged 18 to 75 with a cervical HPV16 infection that either progressed to CIN3+ or cleared (not recorded which).

As to this clone: The read ends 3 residues before the CDR3 terminus; that terminus is restored from the germline J gene. The chain combines TRBV19 with TRBJ1-2; 7 nucleotides agree with TRBD1. Germline V lookup: CDR1 LNHDA, CDR2 SQIVND (reference sequence). This CDR3 has 15 residues. This CDR3 is CASSNWGQSLGLYTF. The CDR3 DNA, read in part, is TGTGCCAGTAGCAACTGGGGACAGTCGCTTGGTTTG.

About this clone: The read ends 3 residues early relative to the CDR3; the germline J gene fills the gap. The chain employs TRBV5-4 and TRBJ2-2; D might be TRBD2 (6 bases). The CDR3 consists of 14 residues. Trimming removed 0 bases at V and 6 bases at J, with 9 bases between. The germline V gene encodes CDR1 SGHNT and CDR2 YYREEE (reference sequence). The CDR3 protein is CASSLDPSAGELFF. CDR3 bases read: TGTGCCAGCAGCTTGGATCCTAGCGCCGGGGAG.

Notes on this clone: The read ends 3 residues before the CDR3 terminus; that terminus is restored from the germline J gene. The chain recombines TRBV2 with TRBJ1-5; weak D call: TRBD1 (6 bases). The CDR3 is 14 residues long. Germline V gives CDR1 SNHLY, CDR2 FYNNEI. Trimming pared 3 bases from V and 4 bases from J, leaving 10 bases between. The CDR3 sequence: CASSEGQGNQPQHF. The CDR3 DNA, read in part, is TGTGCCAGCAGTGAGGGGCAGGGGAATCAGCCC.

CDR3 sequence reads: CASNRGPEKLFF. The sequenced CDR3 bases are TGTGCCAGTAACAGGGGCCCCGAAAAA. The rearrangement joins TRBV19 to TRBJ1-4; 7 bases match TRBD1. Coverage ceases 3 residues before the CDR3 finishes, and the germline J gene fills in the end. Germline loops: CDR1 LNHDA, CDR2 SQIVND (reference sequence). J lost 8 bases, V lost 7 bases, and 4 bases had no gene match. CDR3 length equals 12 residues.

A remark on this clone: From the germline J gene comes the end of the CDR3, since the read stops 3 residues before it. The chain is built from TRBV6-2 or TRBV6-3 and TRBJ2-1; 9 bases map to TRBD2. The CDR3 extends over 16 amino acids. The germline CDR1 and CDR2 sequences are MNHEY and SVGEGT. V was pared by 2 bases and J by 3 bases, with 5 bases of the junction left unmatched. CDR3 sequence: CASSYNQRGVYNEQFF. The sequenced CDR3 bases are TGTGCCAGCAGTTACAACCAGCGGGGGGTCTACAATGAG.

For this clone: The read ends 3 residues early relative to the CDR3; the germline J gene fills the gap. The rearrangement links TRBV5-5 to TRBJ2-6; tentatively, D is TRBD2 (6 bases). CDR3 size: 15 residues. V was clipped by 3 bases and J by 0 bases, with 7 bases between them. CDR1 and CDR2 (germline): SGHKS, YYEKEE (reference sequence). CDR3 loop: CASSWGVSGANVLTF. The covered CDR3 bases are TGTGCCAGCAGCTGGGGGGTCTCTGGGGCCAACGTC. The variable domain in full, completed from reference TRBV5-5 and TRBJ2-6, reads DAGVTQSPTHLIKTRGQQVTLRCSPISGHKSVSWYQQVLGQGPQFIFQYYEKEERGRGNFPDRFSARQFPNYSSELNVNALLLGDSALYLCASSWGVSGANVLTFGAGSRLTVL.

On this clone itself: Read sequence stops 3 residues before the CDR3 end, and the germline J gene provides the missing end. The chain links TRBV18 to TRBJ2-2, with TRBD1 identical over 9 bases. Germline values: CDR1 KGHSH, CDR2 LQKENI. After removal of 4 bases from V and 3 bases from J, the junction contained 3 bases not matched to a gene. This CDR3 has 15 residues. The sequenced part of the CDR3 DNA is TGTGCCAGCTCACTGACAGGGGGAGACACCGGGGAG. Residues: CASSLTGGDTGE. The CDR3 in its entirety is CASSLTGGDTGELFF.

Notes on this clone: The read halts 3 residues ahead of the CDR3 end, with the missing end drawn from the germline J gene. The chain is built from TRBV20-1 and TRBJ1-2; no clear D. The CDR3 loop spans 15 amino acids. Germline V gives CDR1 DFQATT, CDR2 SNEGSKA (reference sequence). Trimming stripped 6 bases from V and 4 bases from J, with 21 bases between. CDR3 amino acids: CSATPPHGNSYGYTF. The DNA read from the CDR3 is TGCAGTGCCACACCACCCCACGGTAACAGCTATGGC.

About this clone: The observed sequence ends 3 residues before the CDR3 terminus, with the missing tail filled in from the germline J gene. The chain has TRBV20-1 and TRBJ1-4, with D perhaps TRBD1 (5 bases). Per the germline V gene, CDR1 is DFQATT and CDR2 is SNEGSKA (reference sequence). This CDR3 is built from 14 residues. The V gene lost 1 base and the J gene lost 2 bases, with 8 bases spanning the gap. This CDR3 is CSARGQGTNEKLFF. The covered CDR3 bases are TGCAGTGCTAGAGGGCAGGGCACTAATGAAAAA.

Remarks on this clone: The CDR3 is cut off 3 residues early in the read; its end comes from the germline J gene. This specimen includes other DNA sequences encoding the same CDR3. The rearrangement joins TRBV18 to TRBJ1-2; 12 bases map to TRBD1. There are 16 residues in the CDR3. Per the germline V gene, CDR1 is KGHSH and CDR2 is LQKENI. With V trimmed by 1 base and J by 3 bases, 3 bases remained unmatched. CDR3 region: CASSPRDRGQDYGYTF. The part of the CDR3 DNA that was read is TGTGCCAGCTCACCACGGGACAGGGGGCAGGACTATGGC.